The entry that follows covers one T cell receptor (beta chain) sequence. The sample belongs to a study of cytomegalovirus exposure and HLA in healthy donors. PCR amplification relied on 60 Vbeta primers (plus 13 Jbeta primers). Assay used: immunoSEQ multiplex PCR; TCRdb lists only in-frame clones, some missing. This sample lists around 100,000 clones; its ten largest clones have approximately 6.2%. This CDR3 is built from 17 residues. Germline V gene data show CDR1 as SEHNR and CDR2 as FQNEAQ (reference sequence). Trimming cost V 4 bases and J 3 bases; bases outside gene matches: 9. The sample comprised PBMCs. The clonotype originates from a man in his forties in good health and CMV-seropositive. This chain connects TRBV7-9 to TRBJ2-7; 13 bases agree with TRBD2. CDR3 DNA sequence: TGTGCCAGCAGCTCCCCTCCGCGACTAGCGGGAGGCTACGAGCAGTACTTC. Amino acid sequence: CASSSPPRLAGGYEQYF.